This T cell receptor (beta chain) stems from a study of T cells after yellow fever vaccination. This clonotype occurred many times. Each CDR3 protein is one row after TCRdb ran MiXCR on the 5' RACE reads. The table records about 160,000 distinct CDR3 sequences, 6% to 7.5% of them present only once. CDR3 length equals 14 residues. Germline values: CDR1 MNHEY, CDR2 SVGAGI. V shed 2 bases and J shed 5 bases, with 12 bases lying between them. The source of this sequence is a man aged 18 to 29 who received the YFV17D yellow fever vaccine. Source: CD4+ T cells sorted from PBMCs, taken 5 to 6 days after the first yellow fever vaccination. The chain links TRBV6-5 to TRBJ1-1, with a possible D match to TRBD1 (5 bases). This CDR3 is CASSYGGGSTEAFF. The CDR3 DNA sequence: TGTGCCAGCAGTTACGGGGGGGGGAGTACTGAAGCTTTCTTT.